Presented here are 32 T cell receptor beta chains from one specimen sequenced in a study of CDR3 diversity in severe acne. TCRdb re-analysed the PCR reads in MiXCR, keeping a single row per CDR3 protein. The sample consists of about 84,000 distinct CDR3 sequences, around 53% of them appearing once. The sample taken for sequencing was blood. Receptor source: a male donor in good health, without acne.

This clonotype was seen a handful of times. The chain joins TRBV10-3 to TRBJ1-2; no reliable D call. V was trimmed by 6 bases and J by 5 bases, leaving 7 bases between them. Germline V gene sequence: CDR1 ENHRY, CDR2 SYGVKD. The CDR3 is made up of 11 amino acids. The CDR3 nucleotides read TGTGCCATCAGCAACCTTTATGGCTACACCTTC. As protein: CAISNLYGYTF.

This chain links TRBV7-9 with TRBJ2-5; 12 bases fit TRBD2. The CDR3 has 20 residues. J gave up 0 bases and V 4 bases, and 15 bases lay outside the gene matches. Germline-derived CDR1 and CDR2 are SEHNR and FQNEAQ (reference sequence). As DNA, the CDR3 is TGTGCCAGCAGCTCAGGGTCCCGGTGGCTAGCGGGGGGGTACCAAGAGACCCAGTACTTC. It codes for CASSSGSRWLAGGYQETQYF.

In its sample, this clonotype is medium-sized (0.01 to 0.1%). This chain uses TRBV10-3 with TRBJ2-3, with unresolved D. V lost 6 bases and J lost 0, with 4 bases in between. Germline V CDR1 and CDR2: ENHRY, SYGVKD. This CDR3 is 12 amino acids long. CDR3 protein: CAIRSSTDTQYF. As DNA, the CDR3 is TGTGCCATCAGAAGTAGCACAGATACGCAGTATTTT.

This clonotype has ten or more counts. V gene TRBV18 combines with J gene TRBJ2-7; the match to TRBD1 covers 9 bases. Trimming at V came to 3 bases and at J to 3 bases, leaving 6 bases not matched to a gene. Looked up from germline, CDR1 is KGHSH and CDR2 is LQKENI. The length of the CDR3 is 15 residues. The CDR3 DNA reads TGTGCCAGCTCACCGGGACAGGGATACGGCTACGAGCAGTACTTC. Amino acid sequence: CASSPGQGYGYEQYF.

This rearrangement joins TRBV7-9 to TRBJ2-6, with D tentatively TRBD1 (6 bases). Per germline, CDR1 SEHNR and CDR2 FQNEAQ (reference sequence). V gave up 4 bases and J gave up 2 bases, with 12 bases separating them. The CDR3 runs to 16 residues. The CDR3 DNA follows: TGTGCCAGCAGCTCCACCCACAGGGCTGGGGCCAACGTCCTGACTTTC. This codes for CASSSTHRAGANVLTF.

CDR3 in DNA: TGTGCCATCAGTGAGTCTCAGGGTACCACTGAAGCTTTCTTT. This translates into CAISESQGTTEAFF. The chain uses TRBV10-3 and TRBJ1-1; D might be TRBD1 (5 bases). Per the germline V gene, CDR1 is ENHRY and CDR2 is SYGVKD. Deletions cut 0 bases from V and 4 bases from J, with 9 bases between. The length of the CDR3 is 14 residues.

This clonotype was counted many times. V is TRBV3-1 and J is TRBJ2-3; 10 nucleotides line up with TRBD2. Germline CDR1 is LGHDT and CDR2 is YNNKEL (reference sequence). With V trimmed by 1 base and J by 4 bases, 17 bases remained unmatched. The CDR3 loop spans 20 amino acids. CDR3 region: CASSQAGQRGGRDGADTQYF. CDR3 coding DNA: TGTGCCAGCAGCCAAGCAGGACAGCGGGGGGGCCGGGATGGTGCAGATACGCAGTATTTT.

This clonotype was seen a handful of times. This chain connects TRBV5-1 to TRBJ2-7; D not certain. Per germline, CDR1 SGHRS and CDR2 YFSETQ. The CDR3 covers 14 residues. V gave up 0 bases and J gave up 6 bases, with 13 bases separating them. DNA for the CDR3: TGCGCCAGCAGCTTGGTTGGCGAAGTGAGCGAGCAGTACTTC. Its protein product is CASSLVGEVSEQYF.

CDR3 bases: TGTGCCAGCAGTGCCACTCCGGCCAATCTGGGCACTGAAGCTTTCTTT. Translation: CASSATPANLGTEAFF. The V gene is TRBV2, the J gene TRBJ1-1; D remains unclear. This CDR3 comprises 16 residues. Trimming removed 4 bases at V and 4 bases at J, with 19 bases between. Germline V gene sequence: CDR1 SNHLY, CDR2 FYNNEI.

J is TRBJ2-5 and V is TRBV2; the D gene could be TRBD1 or TRBD2 (6 bases each). Trimming left V 7 bases short and J 5 bases short, with 20 bases between. From germline, CDR1 is SNHLY and CDR2 FYNNEI. The CDR3 is 15 residues long. CDR3 nucleotide sequence: TGTGCCAGCACTCCGTATAGCGGAGGACAGGAGACCCAGTACTTC. Its protein is CASTPYSGGQETQYF.

The sample holds many counts of this clonotype. The chain has TRBV19 and TRBJ1-1, with D hard to call. Germline assignment: CDR1 LNHDA and CDR2 SQIVND (reference sequence). Trimming pared 4 bases from V and 1 base from J, leaving 7 bases between. The CDR3 totals 13 residues. The CDR3 nucleotides read TGTGCCAGTAGTAGAAAAAGGAACACTGAAGCTTTCTTT. Translated, it gives CASSRKRNTEAFF.

This chain joins TRBV2 and TRBJ2-7; TRBD1 is a possible D gene (6 bases). Looked up from germline, CDR1 is SNHLY and CDR2 is FYNNEI. The ends were cut back, 1 base at V and 6 bases at J, with 13 bases in the middle. The CDR3 runs 14 residues. This CDR3 is CASSEVQGFSEQYF. DNA for the CDR3: TGTGCCAGCAGTGAAGTCCAGGGGTTTAGCGAGCAGTACTTC.

The gene calls are TRBV15 and TRBJ2-7; D remains unclear. Germline CDR1 and CDR2: LNHNV and YYDKDF (reference sequence). V dropped 0 bases and J dropped 2 bases, with 8 bases sitting between them. The CDR3 extends over 14 amino acids. The CDR3 reads CATSRDQATYEQYF. In DNA, the CDR3 is TGTGCCACCAGCAGAGATCAGGCTACCTACGAGCAGTACTTC.

The V call is TRBV6-1, the J call TRBJ1-2; D unresolved. The CDR3 sequence is 13 residues long. Trimming stripped 5 bases from V and 8 bases from J, with 15 bases between. Germline CDR1 is MNHNS and CDR2 is SASEGT. In nucleotides, the CDR3 is TGTGCCAGCAGTTCGACTAGCGGGAGGGGCTACACCTTC. This encodes CASSSTSGRGYTF.

This clonotype was seen a few times. This chain links TRBV5-8 with TRBJ1-1; D remains ambiguous. The V gene's germline CDR1 is SGHTS and CDR2 YDEGEE. Trimming stripped 4 bases from V and 1 base from J, with 8 bases between. The CDR3 runs to 13 residues. The CDR3 sequence: CASSTTENTEAFF. The CDR3, as DNA: TGTGCCAGCAGCACAACAGAGAACACTGAAGCTTTCTTT.

V is TRBV6-5 and J is TRBJ2-7; D possibly corresponds to TRBD2 (6 bases). Trimming took off 8 bases at V and 5 bases at J, with 10 bases between the two ends. CDR3 length: 11 residues. Germline lookup yields CDR1 MNHEY and CDR2 SVGAGI. This chain's CDR3 is CASSRDDEQYF. In nucleotides, the CDR3 is TGTGCCAGCTCGCGGGACGACGAGCAGTACTTC.

The rearrangement uses TRBV6-5 and TRBJ1-2; D unclear. In germline, CDR1 is MNHEY, CDR2 SVGAGI. V lost 6 bases and J lost 3, with 11 bases in between. The CDR3 spans 13 residues. CDR3 amino acids: CASSLKAHYGYTF. As DNA, the CDR3 is TGTGCCAGCAGCCTAAAAGCGCACTATGGCTACACCTTC.

This clonotype counts as medium-sized. V and J are TRBV24-1 and TRBJ2-2, with TRBD1 matching 7 bases. The CDR3 extends over 16 amino acids. V was clipped by 6 bases and J by 0 bases; unmatched bases: 6. Germline V gene data show CDR1 as KGHDR and CDR2 as SFDVKD. CDR3 DNA sequence: TGTGCCACCAGTAAGGACAGGAGGACGAACACCGGGGAGCTGTTTTTT. Its translation: CATSKDRRTNTGELFF.

The chain couples TRBV11-2 to TRBJ2-7; the match to TRBD1 covers 8 bases. The J segment lost 6 bases and the V segment lost 5 bases, leaving 12 bases of the junction unmatched. Germline CDR1 and CDR2: SGHAT and FQNNGV. The CDR3 is 15 amino acids. CDR3 region: CASSRTGGELGEQYF. In DNA, the CDR3 is TGTGCCAGCAGCCGAACAGGGGGAGAGCTGGGCGAGCAGTACTTC.

As regards this clonotype: Since a much larger clone is just one base distant, this may be a read error. CDR3 loop: CASEAAGNAIYF. The CDR3 coding sequence is TGTGCCTCCGAAGCGGCTGGAAACGCCATATATTTT. The chain joins TRBV5-8 to TRBJ1-3; no reliable D call. CDR3 length equals 12 residues. Germline V CDR1 and CDR2: SGHTS, YDEGEE. The whole variable domain, remainder taken from reference TRBV5-8 and TRBJ1-3, is EAGVTQSPTHLIKTRGQQATLRCSPISGHTSVYWYQQALGLGLQFLLWYDEGEERNRGNFPPRFSGRQFPNYSSELNVNALELEDSALYLCASEAAGNAIYFGEGSWLTVV.

Notes on this clonotype: The junction does not match germline at one end; this may be a read error. V and J are TRBV7-2 and TRBJ2-5; 8 bases align to TRBD1. Germline values: CDR1 SGHTA, CDR2 FQGNSA. CDR3 length equals 18 residues. CDR3: CASSLSDRGPYSNQPQYF. The CDR3 region has the DNA TGTGCCAGTAGCTTGAGTGACAGGGGTCCCTATAGCAATCAGCCCCAGTACTTC.

The chain carries TRBV7-9 and TRBJ2-5; TRBD1 or TRBD2 may be the D gene (5 bases each). V was shortened by 5 bases and J by 2 bases, with 15 bases between the two germline ends. The CDR3 runs to 15 residues. Per germline, CDR1 SEHNR and CDR2 FQNEAQ (reference sequence). CDR3 coding DNA: TGTGCCAGCAGCAGGGCCCGGGACCGGCAAGAGACCCAGTACTTC. Its translation: CASSRARDRQETQYF.

This clonotype was counted ten times or more. V usage is TRBV7-9 and J usage is TRBJ2-5; D gene unclear. V was clipped by 1 base and J by 4 bases, with 4 bases between them. This CDR3 is built from 12 residues. CDR1 and CDR2 (germline): SEHNR, FQNEAQ (reference sequence). The CDR3: CASSLGRETQYF. CDR3 coding DNA: TGTGCCAGCAGCTTAGGGCGAGAGACCCAGTACTTC.

Only one count was recorded for this clonotype. The rearrangement joins TRBV12-3 or TRBV12-4 to TRBJ1-1; 8 bases are a match to TRBD1. The CDR3 has 12 amino acids. J gave up 11 bases and V 6 bases, and 8 bases lay outside the gene matches. CDR3 loop: CASRRTGIGAFF. The CDR3 bases are TGTGCCAGCAGACGGACAGGGATCGGCGCTTTCTTT.

The rearrangement uses TRBV7-9 and TRBJ2-7, with TRBD2 as a possible D gene (6 bases). V lost 3 bases, J lost 3 bases, and 9 bases lay in between. The CDR3 is 13 residues long. Germline CDR1 and CDR2: SEHNR and FQNEAQ (reference sequence). In nucleotides, the CDR3 is TGTGCCAGCAGCTTTGGAGGGAGCTACGAGCAGTACTTC. It translates to CASSFGGSYEQYF.

This clonotype was observed at least ten times. This sequence joins TRBV29-1 and TRBJ2-7; D unclear. Per the germline V gene, CDR1 is SQVTM and CDR2 is ANQGSEA. The germline V and J ends were trimmed by 0 bases and 2 bases, with 5 bases remaining between them. The CDR3 spans 12 residues. The CDR3 loop is CSVEDRPYEQYF. CDR3 coding DNA: TGCAGCGTTGAAGATCGGCCCTACGAGCAGTACTTC.

V and J are TRBV2 and TRBJ2-5; 9 bases are shared with TRBD2. CDR3 length equals 14 residues. The trim removed 6 bases at V and 5 bases at J, leaving 7 bases unmatched. The germline CDR1 and CDR2 sequences are SNHLY and FYNNEI. The CDR3 protein is CASRRSGRRETQYF. DNA for the CDR3: TGTGCCAGCAGGAGAAGCGGGAGGAGGGAGACCCAGTACTTC.

This rearrangement joins TRBV19 to TRBJ2-7; maybe TRBD2 (6 bases). CDR1 and CDR2 (germline): LNHDA, SQIVND (reference sequence). CDR3 length: 13 residues. Trimming pared 2 bases from V and 5 bases from J, leaving 10 bases between. CDR3 coding DNA: TGTGCCAGTAGTATACGGGGGAGTGACGAGCAGTACTTC. Protein product: CASSIRGSDEQYF.

Ten or more counts support this clonotype. V and J are TRBV6-2 or TRBV6-3 and TRBJ1-2; 11 nucleotides align to TRBD1. The CDR3 extends over 16 amino acids. Germline CDR1 and CDR2: MNHEY and SVGEGT. Trimming took 6 bases from V and 4 from J; bases not matched to a gene: 10. As DNA, the CDR3 is TGTGCCAGCAGCTCACTCTCCGGGACAGGGGGCTATGGCTACACCTTC. As protein: CASSSLSGTGGYGYTF.

The chain joins TRBV25-1 to TRBJ1-5; D gene uncertain. The CDR3 runs 15 residues. In germline, CDR1 is MGHDK, CDR2 SYGVNS. The V end was cut by 7 bases, the J end by 0 bases, with 13 bases between. CDR3: CASTWGLYSNQPQHF. In nucleotides, the CDR3 is TGTGCCAGCACCTGGGGTCTCTATAGCAATCAGCCCCAGCATTTT.

The chain joins TRBV7-2 to TRBJ2-7, with TRBD2 matching 13 bases. V lost 2 bases to trimming and J lost 4 bases; unmatched junction nucleotides: 5. The CDR3 extends over 16 amino acids. Germline V lookup: CDR1 SGHTA, CDR2 FQGNSA. CDR3 residues: CASSLRGLAGSYEQYF. The CDR3, as DNA: TGTGCCAGCAGCTTACGGGGACTAGCGGGATCGTACGAGCAGTACTTC. Filled out from reference TRBV7-2 and TRBJ2-7, the complete variable domain reads GAGVSQSPSNKVTEKGKDVELRCDPISGHTALYWYRQSLGQGLEFLIYFQGNSAPDKSGLPSDRFSAERTGGSVSTLTIQRTQQEDSAVYLCASSLRGLAGSYEQYFGPGTRLTVT.

By sample share, this clonotype is medium-sized. The chain joins TRBV20-1 to TRBJ2-5; 9 nucleotides align to TRBD2. Germline V gives CDR1 DFQATT, CDR2 SNEGSKA (reference sequence). V trimming: 6 bases; J trimming: 4 bases; junction bases outside the gene matches: 9. The CDR3 covers 14 residues. Here the CDR3 reads CSAKPGLASETQYF. CDR3 sequence (DNA): TGCAGTGCAAAGCCGGGACTAGCATCAGAGACCCAGTACTTC.